The clone carrying this T cell receptor beta chain showed up many times. Its antigen is as yet unknown. This sample was included in a study of T cell responses to AZD1222 COVID-19 vaccine. Clones were sequenced by immunoSEQ multiplex PCR, and TCRdb holds only the in-frame ones, with some missing. Of 100,000 to 150,000 clones listed, 88% are singletons. Study results and caveats: After two AZD1222 doses, spike-specific TCR breadth and depth rose versus day 0.

This CDR3 is 16 amino acids long. Trimming at V came to 2 bases and at J to 4 bases, leaving 9 bases not matched to a gene. The germline CDR1 and CDR2 sequences are GTSNPN and SVGIG (reference sequence). Material: peripheral blood, obtained on day 0 of AZD1222 vaccination. This TCR derives from an adult in good health. V and J are TRBV30 and TRBJ2-7, with 12 bases identical to TRBD2. This CDR3 is CAWSSLAGGGGYEQYF. The CDR3 DNA sequence: TGTGCCTGGAGTTCACTAGCGGGAGGCGGGGGGTACGAGCAGTACTTC.